These 5 T cell receptor beta chains came from one sample sequenced in a study of cytomegalovirus exposure and HLA in healthy donors. A multiplex PCR was run with 60 Vbeta primers and 13 Jbeta primers. The method was immunoSEQ multiplex PCR; TCRdb's version includes in-frame clones alone and lacks a portion of them. The repertoire holds some 170,000 clones, about 72% seen once, with 2% to 2.5% in the top ten. The source material was PBMCs. These receptors originate from a human donor in good health.

This clone was observed a few times. V and J are TRBV5-1 and TRBJ2-7; 8 nucleotides agree with TRBD2. CDR1 and CDR2 (germline): SGHRS, YFSETQ. Trimming took 6 bases from V and 5 from J; bases not matched to a gene: 10. This CDR3 spans 14 amino acids. CDR3 protein: CASKDGGASDEQYF. The CDR3 coding sequence is TGCGCCAGCAAGGACGGGGGGGCCAGCGACGAGCAGTACTTC.

This clone was observed a single time. The rearrangement links TRBV5-1 to TRBJ2-7; 9 positions agree with TRBD2. The trim removed 7 bases at V and 7 bases at J, leaving 12 bases unmatched. The CDR3 is made up of 14 amino acids. Per germline, CDR1 SGHRS and CDR2 YFSETQ. CDR3 coding DNA: TGCGCCAGCTCCCCAGTAGCGGGGGCCCTGGAGCAGTACTTC. This sequence encodes CASSPVAGALEQYF.

This CDR3 reads CASSVGTGYDYGYTF. In DNA, the CDR3 is TGTGCCAGCAGCGTAGGAACAGGGTATGACTATGGCTACACCTTC. The J gene is TRBJ1-2, the V gene TRBV9; D is perhaps TRBD1 (6 bases). CDR3 size: 15 residues. Germline V lookup: CDR1 SGDLS, CDR2 YYNGEE. V gave up 0 bases and J gave up 3 bases, with 12 bases separating them.

J is TRBJ2-3 and V is TRBV7-9, with a possible D match to TRBD1 (5 bases). Germline CDR1 and CDR2: SEHNR and FQNEAQ (reference sequence). CDR3 size: 15 residues. Trimming cost V 0 bases and J 4 bases, with 11 bases left between them. CDR3 nucleotide sequence: TGTGCCAGCAGCTTAGCGCTCCAGGGTGCAGATACGCAGTATTTT. Protein: CASSLALQGADTQYF.

CDR3 region: CASSLEGAENYGYTF. Written as DNA, the CDR3 is TGCGCCAGCAGCTTGGAGGGGGCAGAGAACTATGGCTACACCTTC. The chain uses TRBV5-1 and TRBJ1-2; 7 positions match TRBD1. CDR1 is SGHRS, CDR2 YFSETQ, per germline. This CDR3 is 15 amino acids long. V shed 0 bases, J shed 2 bases, and the junction held 4 bases outside the gene matches.